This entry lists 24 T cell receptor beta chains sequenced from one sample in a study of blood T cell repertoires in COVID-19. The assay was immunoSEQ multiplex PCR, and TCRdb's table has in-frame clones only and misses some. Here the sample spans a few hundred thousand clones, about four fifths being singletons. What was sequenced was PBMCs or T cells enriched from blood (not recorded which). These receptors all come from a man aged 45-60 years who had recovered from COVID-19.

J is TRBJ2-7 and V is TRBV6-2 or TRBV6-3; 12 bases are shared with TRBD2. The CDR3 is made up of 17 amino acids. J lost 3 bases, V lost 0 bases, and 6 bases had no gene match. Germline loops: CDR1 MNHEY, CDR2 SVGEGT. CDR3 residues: CASSYSSSGRASYEQYF. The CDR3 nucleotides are TGTGCCAGCAGTTACTCGTCTAGCGGGAGGGCCAGCTACGAGCAGTACTTC.

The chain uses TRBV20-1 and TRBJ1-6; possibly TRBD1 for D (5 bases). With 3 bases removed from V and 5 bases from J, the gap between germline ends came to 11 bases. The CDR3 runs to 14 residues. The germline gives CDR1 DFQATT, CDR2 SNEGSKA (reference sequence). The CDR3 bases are TGCAGTGCTAGTGTAGGGGTAAATAATTCACCCCTCCACTTT. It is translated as CSASVGVNNSPLHF.

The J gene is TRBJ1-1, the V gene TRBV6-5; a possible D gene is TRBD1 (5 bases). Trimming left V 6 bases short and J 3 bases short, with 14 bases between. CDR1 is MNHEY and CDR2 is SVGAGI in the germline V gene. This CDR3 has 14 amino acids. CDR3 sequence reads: CASRPGGVDTEAFF. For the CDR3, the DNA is TGTGCCAGCAGGCCCGGGGGGGTAGACACTGAAGCTTTCTTT.

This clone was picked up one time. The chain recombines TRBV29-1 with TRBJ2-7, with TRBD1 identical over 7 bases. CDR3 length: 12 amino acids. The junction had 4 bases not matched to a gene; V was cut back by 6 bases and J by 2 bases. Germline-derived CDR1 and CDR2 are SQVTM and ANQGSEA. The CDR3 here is CSVSDRAYEQYF. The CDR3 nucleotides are TGCAGCGTCTCTGACAGGGCCTACGAGCAGTACTTC.

The CDR3 DNA follows: TGTGCCAGCAGCAAATGGACAGGGGGGGTATGGGAGACCCAGTACTTC. Protein product: CASSKWTGGVWETQYF. The chain joins TRBV7-9 to TRBJ2-5, with TRBD1 identical over 10 bases. Trimming removed 5 bases from V and 5 bases from J; junction bases left unmatched: 11. Looked up from germline, CDR1 is SEHNR and CDR2 is FQNEAQ (reference sequence). The CDR3 extends over 16 amino acids.

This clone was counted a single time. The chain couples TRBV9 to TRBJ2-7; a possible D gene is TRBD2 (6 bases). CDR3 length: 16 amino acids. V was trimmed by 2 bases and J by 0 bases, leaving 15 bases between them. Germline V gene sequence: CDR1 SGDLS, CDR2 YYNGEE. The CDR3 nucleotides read TGTGCCAGCAGCGTGGCGCCGGCGGGACTCTCCTACGAGCAGTACTTC. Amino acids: CASSVAPAGLSYEQYF.

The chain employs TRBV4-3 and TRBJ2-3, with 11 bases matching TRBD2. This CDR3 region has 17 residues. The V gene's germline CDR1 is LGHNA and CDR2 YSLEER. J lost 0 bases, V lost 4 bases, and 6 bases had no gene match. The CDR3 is CASSLAGGPPSTDTQYF. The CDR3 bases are TGCGCCAGCAGCCTAGCGGGAGGGCCCCCTAGCACAGATACGCAGTATTTT.

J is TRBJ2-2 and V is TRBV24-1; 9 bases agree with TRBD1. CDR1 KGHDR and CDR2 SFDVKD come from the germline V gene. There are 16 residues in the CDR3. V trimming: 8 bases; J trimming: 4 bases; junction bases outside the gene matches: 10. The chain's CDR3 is CATTRDRAVSTGELFF. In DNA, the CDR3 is TGTGCCACCACTAGGGACAGGGCGGTAAGCACCGGGGAGCTGTTTTTT.

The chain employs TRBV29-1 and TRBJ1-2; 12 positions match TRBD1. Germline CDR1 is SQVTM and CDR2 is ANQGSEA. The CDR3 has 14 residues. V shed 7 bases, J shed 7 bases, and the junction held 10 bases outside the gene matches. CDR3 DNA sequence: TGCAGCGACCGGGACAGGGGGCTAGAGGGTGGCTACACCTTC. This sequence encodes CSDRDRGLEGGYTF. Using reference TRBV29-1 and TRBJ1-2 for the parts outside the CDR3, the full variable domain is SAVISQKPSRDICQRGTSLTIQCQVDSQVTMMFWYRQQPGQSLTLIATANQGSEATYESGFVIDKFPISRPNLTFSTLTVSNMSPEDSSIYLCSDRDRGLEGGYTFGSGTRLTVV.

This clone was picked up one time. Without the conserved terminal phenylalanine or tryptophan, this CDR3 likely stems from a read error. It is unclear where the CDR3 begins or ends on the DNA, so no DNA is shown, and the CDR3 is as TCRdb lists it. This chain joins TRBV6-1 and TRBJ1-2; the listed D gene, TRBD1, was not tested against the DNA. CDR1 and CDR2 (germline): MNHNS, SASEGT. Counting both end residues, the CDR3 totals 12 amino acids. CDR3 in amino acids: CASSEVGSLTFV.

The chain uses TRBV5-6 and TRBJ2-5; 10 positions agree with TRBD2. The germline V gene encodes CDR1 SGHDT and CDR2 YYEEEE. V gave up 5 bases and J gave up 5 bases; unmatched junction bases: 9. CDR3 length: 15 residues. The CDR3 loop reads CASSPISGGDETQYF. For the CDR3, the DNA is TGTGCCAGCAGTCCTATCAGCGGGGGGGATGAGACCCAGTACTTC. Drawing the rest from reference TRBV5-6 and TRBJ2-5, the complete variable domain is DAGVTQSPTHLIKTRGQQVTLRCSPKSGHDTVSWYQQALGQGPQFIFQYYEEEERQRGNFPDRFSGHQFPNYSSELNVNALLLGDSALYLCASSPISGGDETQYFGPGTRLLVL.

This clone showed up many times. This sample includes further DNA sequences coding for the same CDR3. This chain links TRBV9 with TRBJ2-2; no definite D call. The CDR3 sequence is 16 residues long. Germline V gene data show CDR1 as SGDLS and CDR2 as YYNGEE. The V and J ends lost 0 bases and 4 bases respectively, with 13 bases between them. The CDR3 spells CASSVGSGLGTGELFF. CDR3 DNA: TGTGCCAGCAGCGTAGGAAGTGGTCTCGGCACCGGGGAGCTGTTTTTT.

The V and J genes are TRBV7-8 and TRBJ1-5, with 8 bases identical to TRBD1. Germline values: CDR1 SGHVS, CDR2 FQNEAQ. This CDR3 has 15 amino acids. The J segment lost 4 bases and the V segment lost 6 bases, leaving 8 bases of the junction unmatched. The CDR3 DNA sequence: TGTGCCAGCAGGGCAGGCAGGGGGCGAAATCAGCCCCAGCATTTT. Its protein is CASRAGRGRNQPQHF.

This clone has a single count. The CDR3 DNA sequence: TGCAGTGCTAGTGACTCCGGGGGGTTACTGGGGAACTACGAGCAGTACTTC. The encoded protein is CSASDSGGLLGNYEQYF. The genes are TRBV20-1 and TRBJ2-7; 7 bases agree with TRBD2. Trimming took 3 bases from V and 3 from J; bases not matched to a gene: 17. CDR1 DFQATT and CDR2 SNEGSKA come from the germline V gene (reference sequence). The CDR3 sequence is 17 residues long.

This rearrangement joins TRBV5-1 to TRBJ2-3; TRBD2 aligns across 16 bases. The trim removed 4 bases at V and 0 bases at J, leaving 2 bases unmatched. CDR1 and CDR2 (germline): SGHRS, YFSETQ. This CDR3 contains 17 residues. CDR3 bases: TGCGCCAGCAGCGGGGGACTAGCGGGAGGGAGCACAGATACGCAGTATTTT. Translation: CASSGGLAGGSTDTQYF.

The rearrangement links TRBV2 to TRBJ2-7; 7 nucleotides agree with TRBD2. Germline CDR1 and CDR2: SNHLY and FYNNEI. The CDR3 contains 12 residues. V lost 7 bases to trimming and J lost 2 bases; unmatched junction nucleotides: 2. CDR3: CASNRGAYEQYF. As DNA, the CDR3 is TGTGCCAGCAATCGGGGGGCCTACGAGCAGTACTTC.

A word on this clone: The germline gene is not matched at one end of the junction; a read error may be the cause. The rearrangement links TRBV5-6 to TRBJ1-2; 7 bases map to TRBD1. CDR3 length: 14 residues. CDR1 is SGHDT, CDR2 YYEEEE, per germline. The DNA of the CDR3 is TGTGCCAGCAACTATCCCGGGACAGATATTTTTTTGAGCTTC. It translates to CASNYPGTDIFLSF.

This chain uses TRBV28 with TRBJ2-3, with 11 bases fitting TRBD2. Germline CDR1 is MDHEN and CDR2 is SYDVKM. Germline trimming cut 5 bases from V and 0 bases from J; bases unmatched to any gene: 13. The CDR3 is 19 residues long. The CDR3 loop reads CASSTALAGGDSSTDTQYF. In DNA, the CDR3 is TGTGCCAGCAGTACCGCCCTAGCGGGAGGCGATTCTAGCACAGATACGCAGTATTTT.

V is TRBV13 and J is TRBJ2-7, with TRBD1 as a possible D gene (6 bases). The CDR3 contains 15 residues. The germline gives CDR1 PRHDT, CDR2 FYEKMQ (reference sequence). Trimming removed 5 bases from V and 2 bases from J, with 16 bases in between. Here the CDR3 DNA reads TGTGCCAGCAGCGCCGGGACATTCACCCCCTACGAGCAGTACTTC. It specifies CASSAGTFTPYEQYF.

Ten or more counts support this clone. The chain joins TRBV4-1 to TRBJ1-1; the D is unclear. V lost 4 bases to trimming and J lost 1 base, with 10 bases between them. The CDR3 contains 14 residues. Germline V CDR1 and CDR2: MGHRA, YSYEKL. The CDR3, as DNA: TGCGCCAGCAGCCCTGGCCCTAGGAACACTGAAGCTTTCTTT. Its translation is CASSPGPRNTEAFF.

The CDR3 reads CASSLGLAQQETQYF. The CDR3 nucleotides read TGTGCCAGCAGTCTTGGACTAGCGCAACAAGAGACCCAGTACTTC. The rearrangement links TRBV6-2 or TRBV6-3 to TRBJ2-5, with 9 bases matching TRBD2. V dropped 5 bases and J dropped 2; count of bases not matched to a gene: 6. Germline V CDR1 and CDR2: MNHEY, SVGEGT. CDR3 length: 15 amino acids.

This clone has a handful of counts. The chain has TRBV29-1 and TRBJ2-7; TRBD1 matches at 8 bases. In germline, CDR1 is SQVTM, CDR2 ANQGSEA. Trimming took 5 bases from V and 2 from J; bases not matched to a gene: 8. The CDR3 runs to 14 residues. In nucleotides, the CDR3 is TGCAGCGTTTTCCCCGGGACAGGACCCTACGAGCAGTACTTC. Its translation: CSVFPGTGPYEQYF.

The CDR3 DNA reads TGTGCCAGCAGCCAAGGTAGTCGATCCGGGGCTTTCTTT. Amino acid sequence: CASSQGSRSGAFF. This chain links TRBV3-1 (or the pseudogene TRBV3-2) with TRBJ1-1; D is unclear. The CDR3 consists of 13 residues. The ends were cut back, 1 base at V and 11 bases at J, with 14 bases in the middle. Germline V gene data show CDR1 as LGHDT and CDR2 as YNNKEL (reference sequence).

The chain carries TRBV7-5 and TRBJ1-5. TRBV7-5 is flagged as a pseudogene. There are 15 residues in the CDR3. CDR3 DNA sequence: TGTGCCAGAAGCTTCCGGGTAGGTCACGGTCAGCCCCAGCATTTT. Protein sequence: CARSFRVGHGQPQHF.